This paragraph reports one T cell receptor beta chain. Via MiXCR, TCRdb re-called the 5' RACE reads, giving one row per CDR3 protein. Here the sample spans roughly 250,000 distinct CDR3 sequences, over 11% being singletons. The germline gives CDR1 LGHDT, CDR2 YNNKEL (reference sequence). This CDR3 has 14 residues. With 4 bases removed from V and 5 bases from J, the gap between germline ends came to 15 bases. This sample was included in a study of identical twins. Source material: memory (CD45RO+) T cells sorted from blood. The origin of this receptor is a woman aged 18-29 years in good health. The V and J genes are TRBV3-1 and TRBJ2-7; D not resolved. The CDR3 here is CASSRRTNLHEQYF. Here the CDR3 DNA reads TGTGCCAGCAGCCGTAGGACCAACCTTCACGAGCAGTACTTC.